These 18 T cell receptor beta chains were sequenced from one sample in a study of blood T cell repertoires in COVID-19. Repertoires were generated with immunoSEQ multiplex PCR, while TCRdb's copy carries only in-frame clones and drops some. The sample has about 150,000 clones, approximately 91% seen once. The sequenced sample consisted of peripheral blood. The receptor set was obtained from a man aged 18 to 35 with COVID-19, enrolled during active disease.

This chain links TRBV12-3 or TRBV12-4 with TRBJ2-2; unclear D gene. Trimming removed 8 bases from V and 5 bases from J, with 6 bases in between. CDR3 length: 11 residues. The CDR3 DNA reads as TGTGCCAGCCTCTCTACCGGGGAGCTGTTTTTT. It encodes CASLSTGELFF.

The chain employs TRBV27 and TRBJ2-1, with D tentatively TRBD2 (5 bases). The CDR3 is 14 residues long. CDR1 is MNHEY, CDR2 SMNVEV, per germline (reference sequence). Deletions cut 2 bases from V and 0 bases from J, with 5 bases between. CDR3 nucleotide sequence: TGTGCCAGCAGTTTAGGGAGCTCCTACAATGAGCAGTTCTTC. Its protein is CASSLGSSYNEQFF.

Concerning this clone: At one end, the junction sequence differs from germline, possibly due to a read error. The CDR3, as DNA: TGTGCCAGCAGTTTAGCCGGGGACAGAAACTTC. This gives the protein CASSLAGDRNF. The rearrangement uses TRBV12-3 or TRBV12-4 and TRBJ1-2, with 7 bases fitting TRBD1. The CDR3 is 11 amino acids.

J is TRBJ2-1 and V is TRBV4-3, with 8 bases matching TRBD2. From germline, CDR1 is LGHNA and CDR2 YSLEER. The CDR3 is made up of 17 amino acids. V lost 0 bases to trimming and J lost 8 bases; unmatched junction nucleotides: 12. The CDR3 region has the DNA TGCGCCAGCAGCCAAGAATTTGCTAGCGGGTGGGGGCATGAGCAGTTCTTC. Amino acids: CASSQEFASGWGHEQFF.

The J gene is TRBJ1-2, the V gene TRBV9; the match to TRBD1 covers 12 bases. The CDR3 sequence is 17 residues long. Trimming cost V 0 bases and J 3 bases; bases outside gene matches: 6. Germline lookup yields CDR1 SGDLS and CDR2 YYNGEE. The CDR3 reads CASSVGRDRGLDYGYTF. CDR3 in DNA: TGTGCCAGCAGCGTAGGGAGGGACAGGGGGCTTGACTATGGCTACACCTTC.

The rearrangement uses TRBV11-2 and TRBJ2-7, with a weak D call TRBD1 (5 bases). The CDR3 extends over 12 amino acids. V gave up 1 base and J gave up 10 bases, with 11 bases separating them. The germline CDR1 and CDR2 sequences are SGHAT and FQNNGV. CDR3 DNA sequence: TGTGCCAGCAGCTTAGCCAGGGTTGATCAGTACTTC. It yields the protein CASSLARVDQYF.

The V gene is TRBV4-1, the J gene TRBJ1-3; 8 nucleotides match TRBD1. Germline V gene data show CDR1 as MGHRA and CDR2 as YSYEKL. V lost 0 bases to trimming and J lost 7 bases; unmatched junction nucleotides: 17. This CDR3 has 19 residues. The chain's CDR3 is CASSQESGQVRPRRNTIYF. CDR3 in DNA: TGCGCCAGCAGCCAAGAGTCGGGACAGGTGAGACCCAGAAGGAACACCATATATTTT.

The genes are TRBV5-1 and TRBJ2-2; 9 bases fit TRBD1. V trimming: 7 bases; J trimming: 3 bases; junction bases outside the gene matches: 4. CDR1 is SGHRS and CDR2 is YFSETQ in the germline V gene. There are 14 residues in the CDR3. CDR3: CASHDRGDTGELFF. DNA for the CDR3: TGCGCCAGCCACGACAGGGGGGACACCGGGGAGCTGTTTTTT. The full variable domain, rest sourced from reference TRBV5-1 and TRBJ2-2, is KAGVTQTPRYLIKTRGQQVTLSCSPISGHRSVSWYQQTPGQGLQFLFEYFSETQRNKGNFPGRFSGRQFSNSRSEMNVSTLELGDSALYLCASHDRGDTGELFFGEGSRLTVL.

This clone came up a few times. The genes are TRBV6-5 and TRBJ2-7; a possible D gene is TRBD2 (5 bases). The germline V gene has CDR1 MNHEY and CDR2 SVGAGI. The V and J ends lost 2 bases and 3 bases respectively, with 8 bases between them. This CDR3 is built from 13 residues. CDR3 nucleotides: TGTGCCAGCAGTTACGCGGGCAGCTACGAGCAGTACTTC. Protein sequence: CASSYAGSYEQYF.

This clone has only one observation. This chain links TRBV4-3 with TRBJ2-1, with D maybe TRBD1 (5 bases). Germline CDR1 LGHNA, CDR2 YSLEER. The V end lost 4 bases, the J end lost 8 bases, and 18 bases lay between the germline ends. The CDR3 runs to 15 residues. The DNA for the CDR3 is TGCGCCAGCAGCCCGCGCTCTAGGGGTGGGGATGAGCAGTTCTTC. Translating gives CASSPRSRGGDEQFF.

This clone was seen more than once but under ten times. This chain uses TRBV30 with TRBJ2-3, with no clear D. V was shortened by 1 base and J by 2 bases, with 7 bases between the two germline ends. From germline, CDR1 is GTSNPN and CDR2 SVGIG (reference sequence). This CDR3 has 13 residues. As DNA, the CDR3 is TGTGCCTGGAGTGGCGGTCTCACAGATACGCAGTATTTT. Translated: CAWSGGLTDTQYF.

The V gene is TRBV5-1, the J gene TRBJ2-4; D might be TRBD1 (6 bases). Germline values: CDR1 SGHRS, CDR2 YFSETQ. V lost 0 bases to trimming and J lost 1 base, with 11 bases between them. The CDR3 sequence is 16 residues long. CDR3 in amino acids: CASSLEQGMAKNIQYF. The CDR3 DNA reads TGCGCCAGCAGCTTGGAACAGGGAATGGCCAAAAACATTCAGTACTTC.

V gene TRBV2 combines with J gene TRBJ2-1; TRBD2 is a possible D gene (6 bases). The ends were cut back, 6 bases at V and 3 bases at J, with 12 bases in the middle. The length of the CDR3 is 14 residues. Germline CDR1 and CDR2: SNHLY and FYNNEI. The CDR3 DNA is TGTGCCAGCAGGCCGGGACTCGACTACAATGAGCAGTTCTTC. Its protein product is CASRPGLDYNEQFF.

The rearrangement links TRBV5-6 to TRBJ1-2; D unresolved. This CDR3 has 13 residues. The V gene lost 4 bases and the J gene lost 8 bases, with 15 bases spanning the gap. Germline V CDR1 and CDR2: SGHDT, YYEEEE. CDR3 DNA sequence: TGTGCCAGCAGCCCGCGACAAAACCGGGGCTACACCTTC. It is translated as CASSPRQNRGYTF.

The chain carries TRBV2 and TRBJ2-1; D unclear. Per the germline V gene, CDR1 is SNHLY and CDR2 is FYNNEI. V was cut by 6 bases and J by 4 bases, with 4 bases left in between. This CDR3 contains 11 residues. The CDR3 region is CASRSYNEQFF. CDR3 DNA: TGTGCCAGCAGGAGTTACAATGAGCAGTTCTTC.

The chain uses TRBV5-8 and TRBJ1-1, with TRBD1 matching over 7 bases. The V gene end was trimmed by 4 bases and the J gene end by 5 bases; junction bases not matched to a gene: 8. The length of the CDR3 is 14 residues. In germline, CDR1 is SGHTS, CDR2 YDEGEE. The CDR3, as DNA: TGTGCCAGCAGCGCAGACAGGGTTGGAACTGAAGCTTTCTTT. Translation: CASSADRVGTEAFF.

The rearrangement joins TRBV6-6 to TRBJ1-6, with 7 bases aligning to TRBD1. Germline assignment: CDR1 MNHNY and CDR2 SVGAGI (reference sequence). This CDR3 is 15 amino acids long. V gave up 6 bases and J gave up 7 bases; unmatched junction bases: 9. CDR3 DNA sequence: TGTGCCAGCAGCGTCGGACAGGCCACCAATTCACCCCTCCACTTT. This gives the protein CASSVGQATNSPLHF.

The chain uses TRBV15 and TRBJ2-1; 8 bases map to TRBD1. The J segment lost 8 bases and the V segment lost 0 bases, leaving 6 bases of the junction unmatched. This CDR3 contains 15 residues. Germline lookup yields CDR1 LNHNV and CDR2 YYDKDF (reference sequence). Here the CDR3 reads CATSRDRGQAHEQFF. CDR3 in DNA: TGTGCCACCAGCAGAGACAGGGGGCAAGCCCATGAGCAGTTCTTC.